The 24 T cell receptor beta chains reported below all come from one sample, sequenced in a study of a mutant IDH1 vaccine in newly diagnosed glioma. Time point here: week 35, safety follow-up. The vaccine gave 300 ug of a 20-mer mutant IDH1 peptide subcutaneously per dose. The data were produced by immunoSEQ multiplex PCR, yet TCRdb's version contains in-frame clones alone and is incomplete. The sample consists of 45,000 to 60,000 clones, around 89% of them appearing once. For these receptors, no antigen is known. This sample comprised PBMCs, obtained from a glioma patient whose treatment included an IDH1 peptide vaccine. The receptors come from a woman aged 35 to 49 with glioma.

The chain carries TRBV27 and TRBJ2-7; weak D call: TRBD1 (5 bases). The CDR3 consists of 15 residues. Deletions cut 3 bases from V and 2 bases from J, with 14 bases between. The germline V gene encodes CDR1 MNHEY and CDR2 SMNVEV (reference sequence). Here the CDR3 DNA reads TGTGCCAGCAGTTTTACAGGCCTGGGGACCTACGAGCAGTACTTC. Encoded protein: CASSFTGLGTYEQYF.

The chain recombines TRBV11-2 with TRBJ2-5, with a possible D match to TRBD1 (6 bases). V lost 1 base and J lost 3, with 9 bases in between. CDR3 size: 14 residues. Germline V lookup: CDR1 SGHAT, CDR2 FQNNGV. CDR3 sequence (DNA): TGTGCCAGCAGCTTAGGACACAGGGAAGAGACCCAGTACTTC. Translating it yields CASSLGHREETQYF.

This clone showed up just once. The chain combines TRBV11-3 with TRBJ2-5; 8 positions agree with TRBD1. This CDR3 region has 14 residues. Germline V gives CDR1 SGHNT, CDR2 YENEEA. The ends lost 3 bases at V and 5 bases at J; junction bases unmatched: 5. The CDR3 nucleotides are TGTGCCAGCAGCTTTCCAGGGGGCCGTGAGACCCAGTACTTC. Its translation is CASSFPGGRETQYF.

The chain couples TRBV11-2 to TRBJ1-3; D is undetermined. The CDR3 sequence is 16 residues long. Between the trimmed V and J ends, which lost 3 bases and 0 bases, there was a span of 12 bases. From germline, CDR1 is SGHAT and CDR2 FQNNGV. The CDR3 bases are TGTGCCAGCAGCTTCTTGGACGCCAGCTCTGGAAACACCATATATTTT. As protein: CASSFLDASSGNTIYF.

The chain joins TRBV19 to TRBJ1-5; 7 nucleotides line up with TRBD1. The germline V gene encodes CDR1 LNHDA and CDR2 SQIVND (reference sequence). The CDR3 consists of 14 residues. The J segment lost 4 bases and the V segment lost 5 bases, leaving 5 bases of the junction unmatched. Here the CDR3 DNA reads TGTGCCAGTAGTCCTCAACAGGGGAATCAGCCCCAGCATTTT. Residues: CASSPQQGNQPQHF. Looking up the rest from reference TRBV19 and TRBJ1-5 gives the full variable domain: DGGITQSPKYLFRKEGQNVTLSCEQNLNHDAMYWYRQDPGQGLRLIYYSQIVNDFQKGDIAEGYSVSREKKESFPLTVTSAQKNPTAFYLCASSPQQGNQPQHFGDGTRLSIL.

About this clone: A read error may produce the germline difference seen at one junction end. The chain couples TRBV7-7 to TRBJ2-2; TRBD2 matches 9 bases. CDR3 length: 19 residues. Germline V gene data show CDR1 as SSHAT and CDR2 as FNYEAQ (reference sequence). For the CDR3, the DNA is TGTGCTAGCAGCTTGACGCCCGTGGGTAGCGGGAGTTATACCGGGGAGCTGTTTTTT. The encoded protein is CASSLTPVGSGSYTGELFF.

The chain combines TRBV7-2 with TRBJ1-5, with D possibly being TRBD1 (6 bases). Germline V gives CDR1 SGHTA, CDR2 FQGNSA. The CDR3 extends over 14 amino acids. Trimming pared 5 bases from V and 2 bases from J, leaving 10 bases between. CDR3 sequence (DNA): TGTGCCAGCAGCCCCTACAGGGGCAATCAGCCCCAGCATTTT. This encodes CASSPYRGNQPQHF.

The V and J genes are TRBV2 and TRBJ2-3; 10 positions agree with TRBD1. Trimming took 4 bases from V and 3 from J; bases not matched to a gene: 4. This CDR3 comprises 15 residues. Germline V CDR1 and CDR2: SNHLY, FYNNEI. CDR3 amino acids: CASSGQGASTDTQYF. CDR3 coding DNA: TGTGCCAGCAGTGGACAGGGGGCGTCAACAGATACGCAGTATTTT.

The chain combines TRBV14 with TRBJ1-2; TRBD1 is a possible D gene (6 bases). The CDR3 spans 14 residues. V shed 5 bases and J shed 3 bases, with 13 bases lying between them. The germline CDR1 and CDR2 sequences are SGHDN and FVKESK. The CDR3 is CASSASGGYYGYTF. The CDR3 bases are TGTGCCAGCAGCGCTTCGGGGGGCTACTATGGCTACACCTTC. Full variable domain (outside the CDR3, taken from reference TRBV14 and TRBJ1-2): EAGVTQFPSHSVIEKGQTVTLRCDPISGHDNLYWYRRVMGKEIKFLLHFVKESKQDESGMPNNRFLAERTGGTYSTLKVQPAELEDSGVYFCASSASGGYYGYTFGSGTRLTVV.

The chain combines TRBV29-1 with TRBJ1-1, with D unclear. V lost 2 bases and J lost 8, with 3 bases in between. Germline values: CDR1 SQVTM, CDR2 ANQGSEA. The CDR3 loop spans 9 amino acids. CDR3 loop: CSVEKEAFF. As DNA, the CDR3 is TGCAGCGTTGAAAAGGAAGCTTTCTTT.

The rearrangement links TRBV27 to TRBJ2-1; 7 positions match TRBD2. The CDR3 length is 13 residues. Unmatched junction bases numbered 5, after V lost 5 bases and J lost 7 bases. Germline V lookup: CDR1 MNHEY, CDR2 SMNVEV (reference sequence). The CDR3 DNA reads as TGTGCCAGCAGTCCCGGGACTAATAATGAGCAGTTCTTC. Translating gives CASSPGTNNEQFF.

The rearrangement links TRBV5-1 to TRBJ2-6; D gene uncertain. Trimming removed 0 bases at V and 0 bases at J, with 10 bases between. The CDR3 contains 17 residues. Per germline, CDR1 SGHRS and CDR2 YFSETQ. This chain's CDR3 is CASSLAGIRSGANVLTF. CDR3 bases: TGCGCCAGCAGCTTGGCGGGCATTCGCTCTGGGGCCAACGTCCTGACTTTC.

The chain employs TRBV2 and TRBJ2-5; maybe TRBD2 (5 bases). The CDR3 runs to 12 residues. Between the trimmed V and J ends, which lost 4 bases and 2 bases, there was a span of 5 bases. CDR1 and CDR2 (germline): SNHLY, FYNNEI. CDR3 region: CASSGGQETQYF. The CDR3, as DNA: TGTGCCAGCAGTGGCGGGCAAGAGACCCAGTACTTC.

CDR3 nucleotide sequence: TGTGCTAGTGGTTTGTCCCAAAGTGAAGCTTTCTTT. Translated: CASGLSQSEAFF. V gene TRBV12-5 combines with J gene TRBJ1-1, with unresolved D. CDR3 size: 12 residues. In germline, CDR1 is LGHNT, CDR2 FRNRAP. V gave up 2 bases and J gave up 7 bases, with 8 bases separating them.

The V call is TRBV5-1, the J call TRBJ1-1; the match to TRBD1 covers 12 bases. J gave up 7 bases and V 4 bases, and 23 bases lay outside the gene matches. Germline V gene lookup returns CDR1 SGHRS and CDR2 YFSETQ. The length of the CDR3 is 20 residues. DNA for the CDR3: TGCGCCAGCAGCCGCTTGGGACAGGGGGCCATCGGTGGGTCATCGGGTGAAGCTTTCTTT. Translation gives CASSRLGQGAIGGSSGEAFF.

This chain's CDR3 is CASRERQETQYF. CDR3 nucleotide sequence: TGTGCCAGCAGGGAACGGCAGGAGACCCAGTACTTC. The chain carries TRBV6-1 and TRBJ2-5; no reliable D call. The CDR3 spans 12 residues. Trimming pared 6 bases from V and 5 bases from J, leaving 10 bases between. The germline CDR1 and CDR2 sequences are MNHNS and SASEGT.

The V call is TRBV20-1, the J call TRBJ2-7, with D unclear. Trimming pared 3 bases from V and 4 bases from J, leaving 7 bases between. This CDR3 region has 11 residues. CDR1 DFQATT and CDR2 SNEGSKA come from the germline V gene (reference sequence). This chain's CDR3 is CSASNIYEQYF. DNA of the CDR3: TGCAGTGCTAGTAATATTTACGAGCAGTACTTC.

The chain couples TRBV7-9 to TRBJ2-5; a possible D gene is TRBD2 (5 bases). V was pared by 5 bases and J by 2 bases, with 24 bases between. The germline V gene encodes CDR1 SEHNR and CDR2 FQNEAQ (reference sequence). The CDR3 covers 18 residues. Here the CDR3 DNA reads TGTGCCAGCAGCCCCTTAGGACTGACTCCGCGCCTTCAAGAGACCCAGTACTTC. Its translation: CASSPLGLTPRLQETQYF. Looking up the rest from reference TRBV7-9 and TRBJ2-5 gives the full variable domain: DTGVSQNPRHKITKRGQNVTFRCDPISEHNRLYWYRQTLGQGPEFLTYFQNEAQLEKSRLLSDRFSAERPKGSFSTLEIQRTEQGDSAMYLCASSPLGLTPRLQETQYFGPGTRLLVL.

CDR3 DNA: TGTGCCAGCAGTCCCTCAATAGCGGAACCACAAGAGACCCAGTACTTC. Protein: CASSPSIAEPQETQYF. V and J are TRBV2 and TRBJ2-5; tentatively, D is TRBD2 (6 bases). V dropped 5 bases and J dropped 2 bases, with 18 bases sitting between them. Germline V lookup: CDR1 SNHLY, CDR2 FYNNEI. The CDR3 is made up of 16 amino acids.

The chain has TRBV5-8 and TRBJ2-7, with 9 bases matching TRBD1. Germline loops: CDR1 SGHTS, CDR2 YDEGEE. This CDR3 is 14 amino acids long. J was trimmed by 3 bases and V by 2 bases; bases with no gene match: 3. CDR3 loop: CASSFTGGYYEQYF. For the CDR3, the DNA is TGTGCCAGCAGCTTCACAGGGGGCTACTACGAGCAGTACTTC. The full variable domain, completed using reference TRBV5-8 and TRBJ2-7, is EAGVTQSPTHLIKTRGQQATLRCSPISGHTSVYWYQQALGLGLQFLLWYDEGEERNRGNFPPRFSGRQFPNYSSELNVNALELEDSALYLCASSFTGGYYEQYFGPGTRLTVT.

The chain uses TRBV6-5 and TRBJ2-1; TRBD1 matches 11 bases. This CDR3 region has 15 residues. Germline V CDR1 and CDR2: MNHEY, SVGAGI. With V trimmed by 5 bases and J by 5 bases, 5 bases remained unmatched. For the CDR3, the DNA is TGTGCCAGCAGTCCTGGGACAGGGGGTAACAATGAGCAGTTCTTC. Translating it yields CASSPGTGGNNEQFF.

The chain uses TRBV30 and TRBJ1-5; no firm D call. The V gene lost 3 bases and the J gene lost 6 bases, with 12 bases spanning the gap. The CDR3 has 13 amino acids. Germline V CDR1 and CDR2: GTSNPN, SVGIG (reference sequence). The CDR3 reads CAWRTTAGQPQHF. CDR3 sequence (DNA): TGTGCCTGGAGAACCACGGCCGGTCAGCCCCAGCATTTT.

The gene calls are TRBV19 and TRBJ2-3; 9 positions agree with TRBD2. The CDR3 runs 17 residues. V lost 2 bases to trimming and J lost 8 bases; unmatched junction nucleotides: 14. Germline CDR1 LNHDA, CDR2 SQIVND (reference sequence). The CDR3 sequence: CASSILGRAGGWVTQYF. CDR3 DNA: TGTGCCAGTAGTATACTGGGGCGAGCGGGGGGTTGGGTTACGCAGTATTTT.

V and J are TRBV25-1 and TRBJ2-2; D gene uncertain. Looked up from germline, CDR1 is MGHDK and CDR2 is SYGVNS. With 2 bases removed from V and 6 bases from J, the gap between germline ends came to 7 bases. The CDR3 length is 13 residues. The CDR3 sequence is CASSERVSGELFF. CDR3 bases: TGTGCCAGCAGTGAAAGAGTATCCGGGGAGCTGTTTTTT.